The 14 T cell receptor beta chains in this list originate from one sample, sequenced in a study of blood T cell repertoires in COVID-19. Assay: immunoSEQ multiplex PCR; the TCRdb copy retains only in-frame clones and omits some. The profile covers about 170,000 clones, with approximately 87% appearing a single time and roughly 11% taken by the ten largest. The material sequenced was peripheral blood. Every receptor here comes from a woman aged 55-69 years with COVID-19, enrolled during active disease.

V usage is TRBV5-6 and J usage is TRBJ2-1; D perhaps matches TRBD2 (5 bases). Germline V gene lookup returns CDR1 SGHDT and CDR2 YYEEEE. Trimming took off 4 bases at V and 8 bases at J, with 13 bases between the two ends. The CDR3 is 13 amino acids. The CDR3 region is CASSNGGVDEQFF. CDR3 DNA: TGTGCCAGCAGCAACGGAGGAGTGGATGAGCAGTTCTTC.

The chain links TRBV4-3 to TRBJ2-6, with D unresolved. Looked up from germline, CDR1 is LGHNA and CDR2 is YSLEER. V lost 2 bases to trimming and J lost 2 bases, with 7 bases between them. This CDR3 has 15 residues. CDR3 loop: CASSQWAAGANVLTF. For the CDR3, the DNA is TGCGCCAGCAGCCAATGGGCAGCTGGGGCCAACGTCCTGACTTTC.

V and J are TRBV27 and TRBJ2-7; D is ambiguous. V dropped 4 bases and J dropped 0 bases, with 4 bases sitting between them. The CDR3 loop spans 12 amino acids. Germline values: CDR1 MNHEY, CDR2 SMNVEV (reference sequence). The CDR3 DNA follows: TGTGCCAGCAGTTCCTACTCCTACGAGCAGTACTTC. Protein: CASSSYSYEQYF.

The genes are TRBV30 and TRBJ2-5; the D gene is possibly TRBD2 (6 bases). V was trimmed by 3 bases and J by 5 bases, leaving 13 bases between them. In germline, CDR1 is GTSNPN, CDR2 SVGIG (reference sequence). This CDR3 spans 13 amino acids. CDR3 coding DNA: TGTGCCTGGAGACTAGCCGCTAGGGAGACCCAGTACTTC. Its translation: CAWRLAARETQYF.

The chain uses TRBV4-3 and TRBJ1-2, with a weak D call TRBD1 (6 bases). Trimming removed 1 base at V and 0 bases at J, with 6 bases between. The germline CDR1 and CDR2 sequences are LGHNA and YSLEER. This CDR3 spans 14 amino acids. DNA for the CDR3: TGCGCCAGCAGCCAAGGGACAGCTAACTATGGCTACACCTTC. This gives the protein CASSQGTANYGYTF.

The rearrangement uses TRBV9 and TRBJ2-1; 9 positions agree with TRBD2. J lost 3 bases, V lost 4 bases, and 5 bases had no gene match. Germline V gene sequence: CDR1 SGDLS, CDR2 YYNGEE. CDR3 length: 15 residues. CDR3 DNA sequence: TGTGCCAGCAGCCAAACTAGCGGGCTCTACAATGAGCAGTTCTTC. It yields the protein CASSQTSGLYNEQFF. Complete variable domain (other parts from reference TRBV9 and TRBJ2-1): DSGVTQTPKHLITATGQRVTLRCSPRSGDLSVYWYQQSLDQGLQFLIQYYNGEERAKGNILERFSAQQFPDLHSELNLSSLELGDSALYFCASSQTSGLYNEQFFGPGTRLTVL.

The V call is TRBV18, the J call TRBJ1-3; 8 bases map to TRBD1. Germline assignment: CDR1 KGHSH and CDR2 LQKENI. The CDR3 extends over 17 amino acids. V lost 6 bases and J lost 0; bases outside the gene matches: 10. The CDR3 nucleotides are TGTGCCAGCTCGCCCTCAGGGGGCCCGAGCTCTGGAAACACCATATATTTT. This gives the protein CASSPSGGPSSGNTIYF.

The rearrangement uses TRBV7-2 and TRBJ2-7, with a tentative D call TRBD2 (7 bases). The CDR3 sequence is 16 residues long. V lost 0 bases to trimming and J lost 7 bases, with 19 bases between them. Germline V lookup: CDR1 SGHTA, CDR2 FQGNSA. The CDR3 DNA reads TGTGCCAGCAGCTTAGCGGGAGTAGGGGGGGGAGTAGAGCAGTACTTC. This translates into CASSLAGVGGGVEQYF.

The chain carries TRBV19 and TRBJ2-7; perhaps TRBD2 as D (6 bases). V lost 10 bases to trimming and J lost 6 bases, with 13 bases between them. CDR1 is LNHDA and CDR2 is SQIVND in the germline V gene (reference sequence). The CDR3 loop spans 11 amino acids. The CDR3 is CATTRGSEQYF. DNA of the CDR3: TGTGCCACTACTCGGGGGTCCGAGCAGTACTTC. Supplemented by reference TRBV19 and TRBJ2-7, the full variable domain reads DGGITQSPKYLFRKEGQNVTLSCEQNLNHDAMYWYRQDPGQGLRLIYYSQIVNDFQKGDIAEGYSVSREKKESFPLTVTSAQKNPTAFYLCATTRGSEQYFGPGTRLTVT.

The chain recombines TRBV12-3 or TRBV12-4 with TRBJ1-1; perhaps TRBD1 as D (5 bases). With 3 bases removed from V and 9 bases from J, the gap between germline ends came to 14 bases. CDR3 length equals 13 residues. CDR3 loop: CASSLPPGIKAFF. The CDR3 DNA reads as TGTGCCAGCAGTTTGCCCCCAGGGATAAAAGCTTTCTTT.

This chain links TRBV6-5 with TRBJ2-5; 7 bases agree with TRBD1. The V segment lost 4 bases and the J segment 7 bases; nucleotides outside the gene matches: 9. This CDR3 region has 14 residues. CDR1 and CDR2 (germline): MNHEY, SVGAGI. The CDR3 bases are TGTGCCAGCAGTTTACAGGGGCCCTGGGGGACCCAGTACTTC. Translated: CASSLQGPWGTQYF.

The V call is TRBV21-1, the J call TRBJ2-1; the D segment call TRBD1 is taken from the table without a DNA check. TRBV21-1 constitutes a pseudogene. CDR3 length: 15 amino acids. CDR3 protein: CASSRGTDTYNEQFF. DNA of the CDR3: TGTGCCAGCAGCAGGGGGACAGACACCTACAATGAGCAGTTCTTC.

This chain links TRBV9 with TRBJ1-1, with 10 bases lining up with TRBD1. Germline CDR1 SGDLS, CDR2 YYNGEE. V dropped 3 bases and J dropped 1; count of bases not matched to a gene: 3. The CDR3 runs 15 residues. The CDR3 reads CASSGGTGANTEAFF. CDR3 in DNA: TGTGCCAGCAGCGGAGGGACAGGGGCGAACACTGAAGCTTTCTTT. Together with reference TRBV9 and TRBJ1-1, the CDR3 gives the full variable domain: DSGVTQTPKHLITATGQRVTLRCSPRSGDLSVYWYQQSLDQGLQFLIQYYNGEERAKGNILERFSAQQFPDLHSELNLSSLELGDSALYFCASSGGTGANTEAFFGQGTRLTVV.

This clone was found once. The chain couples TRBV6-5 to TRBJ1-5; 12 bases match TRBD1. This CDR3 is built from 15 residues. V lost 6 bases to trimming and J lost 7 bases; unmatched junction nucleotides: 7. Looked up from germline, CDR1 is MNHEY and CDR2 is SVGAGI. The CDR3 DNA is TGTGCCAGCAGGCCGGGACAGGGGGCTGGCCAGCCCCAGCATTTT. Protein sequence: CASRPGQGAGQPQHF.